A single sample is the source of the 20 T cell receptor beta chains below, sequenced in a study of T cell responses to AZD1222 COVID-19 vaccine (dated by TCRdb to the early 2020s). Read against the paper, the sample's time point label means: baseline before first vaccination. Receptor libraries were prepared by the immunoSEQ multiplex PCR assay. This is the immuneACCESS table as TCRdb keeps it, with only in-frame sequences that have V and J called. A part of the clones is gone; compared with another copy, unresolved V genes explain less than half, and the rest is unexplained. Present in this sample are roughly 110,000 clones, approximately 89% of which were seen just once. The ten largest clonotypes hold over 3.5% of the sample. Sequencing used peripheral blood, obtained on day 0 of AZD1222 vaccination. The receptors come from an adult in good health.

The CDR3 DNA follows: TGCGCCAGCAGTGAAGGGGGGTTTTTCGCTGAAGCTTTCTTT. Translated: CASSEGGFFAEAFF. The V and J genes are TRBV10-2 and TRBJ1-1, with TRBD1 as a possible D gene (6 bases). CDR1 WSHSY and CDR2 SAAADI come from the germline V gene. Trimming took 3 bases from V and 6 from J, leaving 14 bases between them. The CDR3 totals 14 residues.

The chain has TRBV7-3 and TRBJ1-5; TRBD1 is a possible D gene (5 bases). CDR1 SGHTA and CDR2 FQGTGA come from the germline V gene. The CDR3 is 15 residues long. V was trimmed by 4 bases and J by 4 bases, leaving 14 bases between them. CDR3 nucleotides: TGTGCCAGCAGCTCCCGTGACAGATTAAATCAGCCCCAGCATTTT. It codes for CASSSRDRLNQPQHF. Using reference TRBV7-3 and TRBJ1-5 for the parts outside the CDR3, the full variable domain is GAGVSQTPSNKVTEKGKYVELRCDPISGHTALYWYRQSLGQGPEFLIYFQGTGAADDSGLPNDRFFAVRPEGSVSTLKIQRTERGDSAVYLCASSSRDRLNQPQHFGDGTRLSIL.

The chain combines TRBV5-1 with TRBJ1-6, with 7 bases aligning to TRBD1. The CDR3 spans 17 residues. Germline assignment: CDR1 SGHRS and CDR2 YFSETQ. The V and J ends lost 3 bases and 1 base, in that order; junction bases with no gene match: 7. The CDR3 bases are TGCGCCAGCAGCTCGGACAGGAGGGGGTCCTATAATTCACCCCTCCACTTT. As protein: CASSSDRRGSYNSPLHF. The complete variable domain, with remaining parts taken from reference TRBV5-1 and TRBJ1-6, reads KAGVTQTPRYLIKTRGQQVTLSCSPISGHRSVSWYQQTPGQGLQFLFEYFSETQRNKGNFPGRFSGRQFSNSRSEMNVSTLELGDSALYLCASSSDRRGSYNSPLHFGNGTRLTVT.

This clone appeared a single time. The V and J genes are TRBV5-1 and TRBJ2-1; D might be TRBD2 (5 bases). With 4 bases removed from V and 6 bases from J, the gap between germline ends came to 14 bases. There are 14 residues in the CDR3. Per the germline V gene, CDR1 is SGHRS and CDR2 is YFSETQ. The CDR3 loop is CASSPRTGSNEQFF. Written as DNA, the CDR3 is TGCGCCAGCAGCCCCCGGACGGGGTCCAATGAGCAGTTCTTC.

In DNA form, the CDR3 reads TGTGCCAGCAGTGGTTTCAGGGTGAGAATGAACACTGAAGCTTTCTTT. This gives the protein CASSGFRVRMNTEAFF. The rearrangement uses TRBV7-8 and TRBJ1-1; possibly TRBD1 for D (5 bases). This CDR3 has 16 amino acids. The V end lost 6 bases, the J end lost 0 bases, and 17 bases lay between the germline ends. Germline CDR1 and CDR2: SGHVS and FQNEAQ.

The chain recombines TRBV4-3 with TRBJ2-7; D not resolved. The CDR3 contains 14 residues. Germline lookup yields CDR1 LGHNA and CDR2 YSLEER. V lost 0 bases and J 3 bases, leaving 9 bases between the germline ends. The CDR3 nucleotides are TGCGCCAGCAGCCAAGAGGCAGGTTACTACGAGCAGTACTTC. It specifies CASSQEAGYYEQYF.

The chain has TRBV4-1 and TRBJ1-5; TRBD1 aligns across 7 bases. This CDR3 is 15 amino acids long. V shed 6 bases, J shed 7 bases, and the junction held 12 bases outside the gene matches. The germline CDR1 and CDR2 sequences are MGHRA and YSYEKL. The CDR3 DNA reads as TGCGCCAGCAGTTTCCTCGCCGGGGGACAGCAGCCCCAGCATTTT. Its translation: CASSFLAGGQQPQHF.

This chain links TRBV20-1 with TRBJ2-7, with 11 bases identical to TRBD2. The V gene's germline CDR1 is DFQATT and CDR2 SNEGSKA (reference sequence). There are 11 residues in the CDR3. CDR3 protein: CSGTSGSEQYF. The CDR3 region has the DNA TGCAGCGGGACTAGCGGTTCCGAGCAGTACTTC.

This clone appeared a single time. The chain uses TRBV12-5 and TRBJ2-1; D ambiguous. The CDR3 is 14 amino acids. V was clipped by 1 base and J by 6 bases, with 10 bases between them. Germline CDR1 is LGHNT and CDR2 is FRNRAP. In DNA form, the CDR3 reads TGTGCTAGTGGTTTGGGGAGCCCCCCCAATGAGCAGTTCTTC. It translates to CASGLGSPPNEQFF.

The V call is TRBV7-8, the J call TRBJ2-5; 11 bases fit TRBD2. The CDR3 extends over 15 amino acids. V gave up 2 bases and J gave up 4 bases; unmatched junction bases: 3. In germline, CDR1 is SGHVS, CDR2 FQNEAQ. The chain's CDR3 is CASSLLAGGPETQYF. As DNA, the CDR3 is TGTGCCAGCAGCTTACTAGCGGGGGGTCCAGAGACCCAGTACTTC.

On this clone: The junction departs from the called germline gene at one end, perhaps through a read error. The chain joins TRBV7-6 to TRBJ2-7, with TRBD2 matching 9 bases. Germline values: CDR1 SGHVS, CDR2 FNYEAQ. The CDR3 has 13 amino acids. The DNA of the CDR3 is TGTGCCAGCAGCTTAAGTACCGGACTAGCGCCCTTATTC. Amino acids: CASSLSTGLAPLF.

The genes are TRBV24-1 and TRBJ2-5; no reliable D call. This CDR3 region has 14 residues. Trimming removed 4 bases from V and 0 bases from J, with 8 bases in between. Germline-derived CDR1 and CDR2 are KGHDR and SFDVKD. DNA of the CDR3: TGTGCCACCAGTGACCGTCGGAACCAAGAGACCCAGTACTTC. Its translation: CATSDRRNQETQYF.

The chain combines TRBV9 with TRBJ1-3, with D perhaps TRBD1 (6 bases). This CDR3 is 14 amino acids long. Germline CDR1 reads SGDLS; CDR2 reads YYNGEE. Between the trimmed V and J ends, which lost 0 bases and 7 bases, there was a span of 11 bases. The CDR3 DNA reads TGTGCCAGCAGCGTAGCAGGGACACAGAACACCATATATTTT. The encoded protein is CASSVAGTQNTIYF. Full variable domain (outside the CDR3, taken from reference TRBV9 and TRBJ1-3): DSGVTQTPKHLITATGQRVTLRCSPRSGDLSVYWYQQSLDQGLQFLIQYYNGEERAKGNILERFSAQQFPDLHSELNLSSLELGDSALYFCASSVAGTQNTIYFGEGSWLTVV.

This chain connects TRBV9 to TRBJ1-2; D gene ambiguous. Per the germline V gene, CDR1 is SGDLS and CDR2 is YYNGEE. The CDR3 runs to 13 residues. V lost 0 bases to trimming and J lost 8 bases, with 11 bases between them. The DNA of the CDR3 is TGTGCCAGCAGCGTAGATCGGGGTGGGGGCTACACCTTC. This translates into CASSVDRGGGYTF.

This chain uses TRBV28 with TRBJ1-3; possible D gene TRBD1, 6 bases. Trimming cost V 8 bases and J 4 bases, with 12 bases left between them. Germline V gives CDR1 MDHEN, CDR2 SYDVKM. This CDR3 spans 13 amino acids. In DNA form, the CDR3 reads TGTGCCAGCGGCCGGACAGTCGGAAACACCATATATTTT. Encoded protein: CASGRTVGNTIYF.

The genes are TRBV4-3 and TRBJ1-2, with 10 bases that match TRBD1. Germline V gene data show CDR1 as LGHNA and CDR2 as YSLEER. Trimming took 0 bases from V and 7 from J; bases not matched to a gene: 11. The length of the CDR3 is 17 residues. The CDR3 spells CASSQDFRATGGTGYTF. CDR3 bases: TGCGCCAGCAGCCAAGATTTCCGTGCGACAGGGGGCACTGGCTACACCTTC.

The chain has TRBV19 and TRBJ1-4, with D hard to call. V was shortened by 1 base and J by 8 bases, with 8 bases between the two germline ends. The CDR3 totals 13 residues. Germline CDR1 is LNHDA and CDR2 is SQIVND (reference sequence). The CDR3 nucleotides read TGTGCCAGTAGTATAGTACGGTTCGAAAAACTGTTTTTT. Protein product: CASSIVRFEKLFF.

The chain carries TRBV5-4 and TRBJ1-6; the match to TRBD1 covers 7 bases. The ends lost 6 bases at V and 7 bases at J; junction bases unmatched: 13. The CDR3 has 16 residues. Germline V CDR1 and CDR2: SGHNT, YYREEE (reference sequence). This chain's CDR3 is CASTRGREGGNSPLHF. CDR3 nucleotides: TGTGCCAGCACCAGGGGGAGGGAAGGAGGAAATTCACCCCTCCACTTT.

This rearrangement joins TRBV28 to TRBJ2-5; the D is unclear. This CDR3 comprises 14 residues. The V gene lost 2 bases and the J gene lost 4 bases, with 11 bases spanning the gap. CDR1 and CDR2 from the germline V gene are MDHEN and SYDVKM. CDR3 sequence (DNA): TGTGCCAGCAGTTTAGGCAGGCCCACAGAGACCCAGTACTTC. Amino acids: CASSLGRPTETQYF.

The V and J genes are TRBV6-2 or TRBV6-3 and TRBJ2-7; TRBD2 is a possible D gene (6 bases). In germline, CDR1 is MNHEY, CDR2 SVGEGT. This CDR3 region has 14 residues. Trimming took off 2 bases at V and 3 bases at J, with 11 bases between the two ends. CDR3 sequence: CASSYARTIYEQYF. DNA of the CDR3: TGTGCCAGCAGTTACGCAAGGACTATCTACGAGCAGTACTTC.